This T cell receptor beta chain was identified in a study of blood T cell repertoires in COVID-19. The data were produced by immunoSEQ multiplex PCR, yet TCRdb's version contains in-frame clones alone and is incomplete. The sample contains 66,000 or so clones, just over 85% of which appear only once. Trimming removed 4 bases at V and 0 bases at J, with 3 bases between. The CDR3 has 12 amino acids. Per the germline V gene, CDR1 is MNHEY and CDR2 is SVGEGT. The chain recombines TRBV6-2 or TRBV6-3 with TRBJ1-2; D gene unclear. The source material was peripheral blood. The source is a man in his fifties or sixties with active COVID-19. Here the CDR3 reads CASSSSNYGYTF. In DNA form, the CDR3 reads TGTGCCAGCAGTTCATCTAACTATGGCTACACCTTC.